This T cell receptor (beta chain) was retrieved from a study of control samples from healthy donors and cancer patients. Some clones are missing from TCRdb's copy, which holds only in-frame ones; the method was immunoSEQ multiplex PCR. The sample has about 150,000 clones; 75% to 95% are singletons. The germline gives CDR1 SEHNR, CDR2 FQNEAQ (reference sequence). This CDR3 contains 16 residues. The V end was cut by 0 bases, the J end by 4 bases, with 13 bases between. Sample: blood. The chain recombines TRBV7-9 with TRBJ1-5; a weak D match, TRBD1 (5 bases). This TCR was recovered from a young man in good health. The CDR3 is CASSLADSNFNQPQHF. Here the CDR3 DNA reads TGTGCCAGCAGCTTAGCCGACAGTAACTTTAATCAGCCCCAGCATTTT.